These 2 T cell receptor beta chains came from one sample sequenced in a study of cytomegalovirus exposure and HLA in healthy donors. Repertoires were generated with immunoSEQ multiplex PCR, while TCRdb's copy carries only in-frame clones and drops some. The sample shows about 240,000 clones, about 90% of them seen only once. Source material: PBMCs. These TCRs come from a young woman in good health and CMV-seropositive.

V usage is TRBV29-1 and J usage is TRBJ2-7; TRBD2 aligns across 9 bases. V trimming: 1 base; J trimming: 3 bases; junction bases outside the gene matches: 4. Germline V gives CDR1 SQVTM, CDR2 ANQGSEA. The length of the CDR3 is 14 residues. CDR3 amino acids: CSVEGREGLYEQYF. As DNA, the CDR3 is TGCAGCGTTGAAGGGCGGGAGGGACTCTACGAGCAGTACTTC.

The chain is built from TRBV4-2 and TRBJ2-3; 15 positions agree with TRBD2. Germline V lookup: CDR1 LGHNA, CDR2 YNFKEQ. V shed 7 bases and J 3 bases; nucleotides not matched to a gene: 2. The CDR3 runs to 15 residues. In DNA, the CDR3 is TGTGCCAGCACTGGGACTAGCGGGAGGACAGATACGCAGTATTTT. Translated: CASTGTSGRTDTQYF.